The clone carrying this T cell receptor beta chain was detected a few times. The CDR3 loop spans 13 amino acids. V was clipped by 2 bases and J by 7 bases, with 8 bases between them. CDR1 LNHNV and CDR2 YYDKDF come from the germline V gene (reference sequence). This specimen belongs to a study of T cell repertoires in cytomegalovirus infection. TCRdb re-called the reads with MiXCR, one entry per CDR3 protein. Among around 250,000 distinct CDR3 sequences listed, approximately 15% were seen once. This receptor was obtained from a human donor in good health (CMV status not recorded). Some clones in this sample may be carry-over from other donors' samples. The chain combines TRBV15 with TRBJ2-2; D call uncertain. Sequencing was carried out using CD8+ T cells from PBMCs. CDR3 in amino acids: CATSRQWIGELFF. The CDR3 nucleotides read TGTGCCACCAGCAGACAGTGGATCGGGGAGCTGTTTTTT.